Below, 17 T cell receptor beta chains from the same sample are listed, as sequenced in a study of cytomegalovirus exposure and HLA in healthy donors. Primers included in the PCR were 60 Vbeta and 13 Jbeta primers. Method: immunoSEQ multiplex PCR; TCRdb's copy keeps in-frame clones and lacks some. The sample holds approximately 150,000 clones, 60% to 80% seen once. What was sequenced was PBMCs. These receptor sequences come from a male donor in good health and CMV-seronegative.

The rearrangement links TRBV5-1 to TRBJ1-5; perhaps TRBD1 as D (5 bases). Trimming took off 4 bases at V and 6 bases at J, with 14 bases between the two ends. CDR3 length: 14 amino acids. Germline V gene sequence: CDR1 SGHRS, CDR2 YFSETQ. The CDR3 reads CASSLRQGGQPQHF. DNA of the CDR3: TGCGCCAGCAGCCTGAGGCAGGGTGGTCAGCCCCAGCATTTT.

The V call is TRBV9, the J call TRBJ2-7; possibly TRBD1 for D (5 bases). The CDR3 runs to 14 residues. The V end was cut by 1 base, the J end by 2 bases, with 10 bases between. Germline values: CDR1 SGDLS, CDR2 YYNGEE. In nucleotides, the CDR3 is TGTGCCAGCAGCGTATCCGACAGAGCCTACGAGCAGTACTTC. It specifies CASSVSDRAYEQYF.

The chain joins TRBV7-9 to TRBJ1-4; D remains ambiguous. V was pared by 5 bases and J by 4 bases, with 14 bases between. Looked up from germline, CDR1 is SEHNR and CDR2 is FQNEAQ (reference sequence). The CDR3 extends over 15 amino acids. The CDR3 DNA reads TGTGCCAGCAGCGGAAGCGGGTATCTTAATGAAAAACTGTTTTTT. Translated: CASSGSGYLNEKLFF.

This clone has a single count. The chain has TRBV5-1 and TRBJ1-1, with 7 bases lining up with TRBD1. The length of the CDR3 is 17 residues. Germline-derived CDR1 and CDR2 are SGHRS and YFSETQ. J lost 0 bases, V lost 2 bases, and 10 bases had no gene match. CDR3 loop: CASSFPGTDDLNTEAFF. The CDR3 DNA is TGCGCCAGCAGCTTTCCCGGGACAGATGACTTGAACACTGAAGCTTTCTTT.

V gene TRBV5-4 combines with J gene TRBJ2-1; 11 positions agree with TRBD1. Unmatched junction bases numbered 2, after V lost 2 bases and J lost 4 bases. CDR3 size: 15 residues. Per germline, CDR1 SGHNT and CDR2 YYREEE (reference sequence). The CDR3 loop is CASSFWDRGYNEQFF. The CDR3 region has the DNA TGTGCCAGCAGCTTCTGGGACAGGGGGTACAATGAGCAGTTCTTC.

The chain recombines TRBV30 with TRBJ2-5; perhaps TRBD1 as D (5 bases). Germline V gives CDR1 GTSNPN, CDR2 SVGIG (reference sequence). V was shortened by 2 bases and J by 2 bases, with 12 bases between the two germline ends. CDR3 size: 14 residues. In DNA, the CDR3 is TGTGCCTGGAGTAGGGGTAGCCTTCAAGAGACCCAGTACTTC. Amino acids: CAWSRGSLQETQYF.

The rearrangement links TRBV2 to TRBJ2-1; 11 nucleotides line up with TRBD2. The germline gives CDR1 SNHLY, CDR2 FYNNEI. The junction had 16 bases not matched to a gene; V was cut back by 6 bases and J by 9 bases. The CDR3 sequence is 17 residues long. CDR3: CASRPKLAGGGLGEQFF. The CDR3 coding sequence is TGTGCCAGCAGACCCAAGTTAGCGGGAGGGGGTCTGGGTGAGCAGTTCTTC.

The chain couples TRBV9 to TRBJ2-7; D remains ambiguous. Per germline, CDR1 SGDLS and CDR2 YYNGEE. This CDR3 has 13 residues. V was clipped by 4 bases and J by 8 bases, with 16 bases between them. CDR3 residues: CASSPIPSGQQYF. The CDR3 DNA is TGTGCCAGCAGCCCAATCCCATCTGGCCAGCAGTACTTC.

The rearrangement links TRBV27 to TRBJ2-1, with TRBD2 as a possible D gene (5 bases). The CDR3 consists of 14 residues. Deletions cut 2 bases from V and 4 bases from J, with 9 bases between. Germline V CDR1 and CDR2: MNHEY, SMNVEV (reference sequence). CDR3 sequence (DNA): TGTGCCAGCAGTTTAAGGGCGGGTTACAATGAGCAGTTCTTC. It specifies CASSLRAGYNEQFF.

This clone was seen more than once but under ten times. The CDR3 DNA reads as TGTGCCAGCTCACCACGTCAGGACACTGAAGCTTTCTTT. It encodes CASSPRQDTEAFF. V and J are TRBV18 and TRBJ1-1; D ambiguous. The CDR3 totals 13 residues. The V gene's germline CDR1 is KGHSH and CDR2 LQKENI. Trimming shortened V by 1 base and J by 3 bases, and 6 bases separated the two germline ends.

The V call is TRBV20-1, the J call TRBJ2-1, with a weak D call TRBD2 (5 bases). There are 10 residues in the CDR3. The V gene lost 4 bases and the J gene lost 12 bases, with 10 bases spanning the gap. Germline loops: CDR1 DFQATT, CDR2 SNEGSKA (reference sequence). This CDR3 reads CSATSGVQFF. The CDR3 DNA follows: TGCAGTGCTACCAGCGGAGTGCAGTTCTTC.

CDR3 nucleotides: TGTGCCAGCTCAACCGGACAGTTTCCGAATGGCTACACCTTC. Protein sequence: CASSTGQFPNGYTF. The chain carries TRBV18 and TRBJ1-2; a weak D match, TRBD1 (6 bases). The CDR3 sequence is 14 residues long. Trimming removed 5 bases at V and 6 bases at J, with 16 bases between. Germline CDR1 reads KGHSH; CDR2 reads LQKENI.

This sequence joins TRBV6-1 and TRBJ1-2, with D hard to call. Germline CDR1 is MNHNS and CDR2 is SASEGT. CDR3 length: 14 residues. V lost 11 bases to trimming and J lost 3 bases, with 19 bases between them. CDR3: CASRWSSGYYGYTF. The CDR3 bases are TGTGCCTCAAGGTGGAGTAGCGGGTACTATGGCTACACCTTC.

A remark on this clone: Other DNA sequences in the same sample also yield this CDR3. This chain links TRBV7-9 with TRBJ1-2; 7 bases agree with TRBD1. In germline, CDR1 is SEHNR, CDR2 FQNEAQ (reference sequence). This CDR3 contains 13 residues. V was clipped by 1 base and J by 6 bases; unmatched bases: 2. The CDR3 bases are TGTGCCAGCAGCTTAGGGGGGACAGATGGCTACACCTTC. Protein sequence: CASSLGGTDGYTF. Looking up the rest from reference TRBV7-9 and TRBJ1-2 gives the full variable domain: DTGVSQNPRHKITKRGQNVTFRCDPISEHNRLYWYRQTLGQGPEFLTYFQNEAQLEKSRLLSDRFSAERPKGSFSTLEIQRTEQGDSAMYLCASSLGGTDGYTFGSGTRLTVV.

CDR3 region: CSASPGGQAYGYTF. CDR3 sequence (DNA): TGCAGCGCCTCCCCTGGGGGACAGGCATATGGCTACACCTTC. The J gene is TRBJ1-2, the V gene TRBV29-1, with 8 nucleotides matching TRBD1. The CDR3 length is 14 residues. CDR1 and CDR2 from the germline V gene are SQVTM and ANQGSEA. Trimming at V came to 7 bases and at J to 5 bases, leaving 12 bases not matched to a gene.

This clone was detected once. The rearrangement joins TRBV6-6 to TRBJ2-5, with 11 positions matching TRBD1. The closer fit of TRBJ2-7 to the DNA end suggests the J call may be wrong. CDR1 is MNHNY and CDR2 is SVGAGI in the germline V gene (reference sequence). This CDR3 has 14 residues. Here the CDR3 reads CASSGTGGFGEQYF. The DNA for the CDR3 is TGTGCCAGCAGCGGGACAGGGGGATTTGGCGAGCAGTACTTC.

This clone was counted once. This chain links TRBV29-1 with TRBJ2-5; 11 bases are shared with TRBD1. This CDR3 comprises 15 residues. The germline gives CDR1 SQVTM, CDR2 ANQGSEA. J was trimmed by 3 bases and V by 4 bases; bases with no gene match: 7. CDR3 DNA: TGCAGCGTTGTGACGGTGGGACAGGGGGAAGAGACCCAGTACTTC. Its protein product is CSVVTVGQGEETQYF.